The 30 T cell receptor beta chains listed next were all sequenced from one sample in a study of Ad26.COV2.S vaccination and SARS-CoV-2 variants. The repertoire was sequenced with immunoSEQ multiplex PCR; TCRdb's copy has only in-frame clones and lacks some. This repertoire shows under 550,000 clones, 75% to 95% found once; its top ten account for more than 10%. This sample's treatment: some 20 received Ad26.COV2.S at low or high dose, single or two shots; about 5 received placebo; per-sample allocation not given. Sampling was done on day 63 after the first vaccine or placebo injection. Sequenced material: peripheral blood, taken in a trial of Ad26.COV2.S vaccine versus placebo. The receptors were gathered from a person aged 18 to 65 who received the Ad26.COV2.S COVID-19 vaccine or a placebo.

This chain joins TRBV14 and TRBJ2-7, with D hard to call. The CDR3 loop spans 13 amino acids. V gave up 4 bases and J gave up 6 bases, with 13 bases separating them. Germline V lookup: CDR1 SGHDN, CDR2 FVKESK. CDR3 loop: CASSPIVVGEQYF. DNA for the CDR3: TGTGCCAGCAGCCCTATCGTTGTAGGCGAGCAGTACTTC.

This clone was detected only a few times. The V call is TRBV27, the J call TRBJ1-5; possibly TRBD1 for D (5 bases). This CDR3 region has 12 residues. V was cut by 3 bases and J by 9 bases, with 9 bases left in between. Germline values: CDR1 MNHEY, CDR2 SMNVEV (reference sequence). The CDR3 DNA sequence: TGTGCCAGCAGTTTTAGGGGAGGGCCCCAGCATTTT. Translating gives CASSFRGGPQHF.

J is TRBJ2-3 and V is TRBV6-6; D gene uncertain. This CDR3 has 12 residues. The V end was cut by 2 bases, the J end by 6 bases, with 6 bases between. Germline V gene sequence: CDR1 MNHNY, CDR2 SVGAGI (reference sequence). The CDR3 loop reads CASSYEVDTQYF. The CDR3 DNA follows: TGTGCCAGCAGTTACGAAGTCGATACGCAGTATTTT.

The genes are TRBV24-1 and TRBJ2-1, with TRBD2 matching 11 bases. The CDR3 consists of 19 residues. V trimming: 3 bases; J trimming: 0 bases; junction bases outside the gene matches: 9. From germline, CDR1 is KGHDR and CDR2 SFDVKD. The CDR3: CATSDPGLTSGSSYNEQFF. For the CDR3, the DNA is TGTGCCACCAGTGATCCCGGCCTAACTAGCGGGAGCTCCTACAATGAGCAGTTCTTC.

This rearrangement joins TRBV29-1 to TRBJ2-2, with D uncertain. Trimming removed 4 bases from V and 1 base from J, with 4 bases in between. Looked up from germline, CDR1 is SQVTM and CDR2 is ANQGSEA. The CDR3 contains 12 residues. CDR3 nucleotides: TGCAGCGTTGGTCAGAACACCGGGGAGCTGTTTTTT. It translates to CSVGQNTGELFF.

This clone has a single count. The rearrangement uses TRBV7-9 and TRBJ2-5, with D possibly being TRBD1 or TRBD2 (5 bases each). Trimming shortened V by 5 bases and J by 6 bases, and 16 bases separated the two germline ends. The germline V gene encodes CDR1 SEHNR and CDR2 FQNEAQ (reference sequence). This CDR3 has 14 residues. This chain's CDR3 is CASSIGTGSQTQYF. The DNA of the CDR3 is TGTGCCAGCAGCATAGGGACCGGGTCCCAGACCCAGTACTTC. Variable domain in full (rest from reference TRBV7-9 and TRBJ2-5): DTGVSQNPRHKITKRGQNVTFRCDPISEHNRLYWYRQTLGQGPEFLTYFQNEAQLEKSRLLSDRFSAERPKGSFSTLEIQRTEQGDSAMYLCASSIGTGSQTQYFGPGTRLLVL.

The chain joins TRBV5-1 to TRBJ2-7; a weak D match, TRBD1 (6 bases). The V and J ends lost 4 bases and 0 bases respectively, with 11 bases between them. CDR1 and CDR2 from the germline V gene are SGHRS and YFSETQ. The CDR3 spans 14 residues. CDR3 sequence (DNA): TGCGCCAGCAGCGGGACGGACAGCTCCTACGAGCAGTACTTC. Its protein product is CASSGTDSSYEQYF.

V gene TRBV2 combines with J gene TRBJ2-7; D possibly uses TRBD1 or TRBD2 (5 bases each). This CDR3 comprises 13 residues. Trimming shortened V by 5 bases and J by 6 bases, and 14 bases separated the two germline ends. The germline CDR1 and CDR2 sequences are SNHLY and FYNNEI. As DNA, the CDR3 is TGTGCCAGCAGTCCCAACGAGGGGACCGAGCAGTACTTC. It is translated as CASSPNEGTEQYF.

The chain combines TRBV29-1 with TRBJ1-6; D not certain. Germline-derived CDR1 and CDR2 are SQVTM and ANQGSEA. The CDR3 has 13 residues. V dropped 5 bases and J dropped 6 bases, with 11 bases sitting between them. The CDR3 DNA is TGCAGCGTTTCAACGGATCTTAATTCACCCCTCCACTTT. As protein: CSVSTDLNSPLHF.

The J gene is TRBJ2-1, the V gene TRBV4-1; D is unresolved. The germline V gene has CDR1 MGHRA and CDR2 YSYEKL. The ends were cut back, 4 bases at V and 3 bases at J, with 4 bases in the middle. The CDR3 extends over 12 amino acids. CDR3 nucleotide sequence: TGCGCCAGCAGCCGGTACTACAATGAGCAGTTCTTC. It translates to CASSRYYNEQFF.

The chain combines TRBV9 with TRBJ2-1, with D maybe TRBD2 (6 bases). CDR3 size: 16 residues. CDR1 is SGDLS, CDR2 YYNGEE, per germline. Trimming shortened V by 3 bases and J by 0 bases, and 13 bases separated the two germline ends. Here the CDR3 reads CASSETSRRSYNEQFF. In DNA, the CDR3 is TGTGCCAGCAGCGAAACTAGCCGACGCTCCTACAATGAGCAGTTCTTC.

As DNA, the CDR3 is TGCGCCAGCAGCCTACGGGAAAGCAATCAGCCCCAGCATTTT. Its protein is CASSLRESNQPQHF. This chain joins TRBV4-1 and TRBJ1-5; D is ambiguous. This CDR3 region has 14 residues. From germline, CDR1 is MGHRA and CDR2 YSYEKL. The ends were cut back, 4 bases at V and 1 base at J, with 8 bases in the middle.

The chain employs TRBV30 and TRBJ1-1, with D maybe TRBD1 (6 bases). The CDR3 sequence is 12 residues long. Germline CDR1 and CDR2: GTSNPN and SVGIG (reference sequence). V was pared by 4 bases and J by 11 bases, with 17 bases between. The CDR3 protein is CAWTIGGRRAFF. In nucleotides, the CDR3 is TGTGCCTGGACTATCGGGGGGCGCAGGGCTTTCTTT.

This CDR3 is CASSRGTGGLVSTDTQYF. DNA for the CDR3: TGCGCCAGCAGCCGCGGGACAGGGGGATTGGTTAGCACAGATACGCAGTATTTT. The chain joins TRBV4-3 to TRBJ2-3; the match to TRBD1 covers 11 bases. The CDR3 length is 18 residues. Germline CDR1 LGHNA, CDR2 YSLEER. The V gene end was trimmed by 4 bases and the J gene end by 0 bases; junction bases not matched to a gene: 9.

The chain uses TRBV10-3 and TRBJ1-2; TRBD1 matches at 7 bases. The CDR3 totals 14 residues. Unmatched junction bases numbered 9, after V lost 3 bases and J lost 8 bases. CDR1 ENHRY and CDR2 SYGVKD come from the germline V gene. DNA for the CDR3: TGTGCCATCAGTGATTATCGACAGGGAAGCGGCTACACCTTC. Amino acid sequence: CAISDYRQGSGYTF.

The DNA of the CDR3 is TGTGCCAGTAGTATGGGGTCTTTGTACAATGAGCAGTTCTTC. The encoded protein is CASSMGSLYNEQFF. J is TRBJ2-1 and V is TRBV19, with D uncertain. This CDR3 spans 14 amino acids. The ends were cut back, 3 bases at V and 4 bases at J, with 10 bases in the middle. CDR1 and CDR2 from the germline V gene are LNHDA and SQIVND (reference sequence).

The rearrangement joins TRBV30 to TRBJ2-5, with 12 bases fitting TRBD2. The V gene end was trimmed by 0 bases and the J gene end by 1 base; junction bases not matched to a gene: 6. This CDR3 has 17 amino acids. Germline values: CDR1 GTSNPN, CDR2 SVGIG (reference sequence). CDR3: CAWSVSRTSGTQETQYF. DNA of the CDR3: TGTGCCTGGAGTGTAAGTAGGACTAGCGGGACCCAAGAGACCCAGTACTTC.

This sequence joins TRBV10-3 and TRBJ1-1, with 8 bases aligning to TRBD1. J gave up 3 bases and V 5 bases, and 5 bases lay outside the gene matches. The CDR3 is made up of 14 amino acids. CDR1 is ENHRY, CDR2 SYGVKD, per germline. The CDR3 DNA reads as TGTGCCATCAGTCGGACAGGGTCGGACACTGAAGCTTTCTTT. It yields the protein CAISRTGSDTEAFF.

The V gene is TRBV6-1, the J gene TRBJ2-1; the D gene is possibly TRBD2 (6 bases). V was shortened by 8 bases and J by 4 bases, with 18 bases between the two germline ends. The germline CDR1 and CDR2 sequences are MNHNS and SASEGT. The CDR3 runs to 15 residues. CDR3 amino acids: CASRGWGLAYNEQFF. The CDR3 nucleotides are TGTGCCAGCCGGGGGTGGGGTTTGGCATACAATGAGCAGTTCTTC.

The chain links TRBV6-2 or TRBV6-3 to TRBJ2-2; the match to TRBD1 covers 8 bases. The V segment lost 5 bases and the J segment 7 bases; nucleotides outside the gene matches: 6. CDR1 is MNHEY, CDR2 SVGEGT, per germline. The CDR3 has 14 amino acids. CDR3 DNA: TGTGCCAGCAGTCGGACAGGGTTGAGCGGGGAGCTGTTTTTT. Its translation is CASSRTGLSGELFF.

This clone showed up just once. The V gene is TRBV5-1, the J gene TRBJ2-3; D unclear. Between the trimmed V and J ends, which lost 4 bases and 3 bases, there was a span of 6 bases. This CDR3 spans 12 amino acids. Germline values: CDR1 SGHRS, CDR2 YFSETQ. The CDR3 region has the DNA TGCGCCAGCAGCCAGAAGACAGATACGCAGTATTTT. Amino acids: CASSQKTDTQYF.

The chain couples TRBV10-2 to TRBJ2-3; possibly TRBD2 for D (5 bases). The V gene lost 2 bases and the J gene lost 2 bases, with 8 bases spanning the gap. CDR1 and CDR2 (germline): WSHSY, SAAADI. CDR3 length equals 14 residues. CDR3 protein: CASSEPGNTDTQYF. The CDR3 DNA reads TGCGCCAGCAGTGAGCCGGGGAACACAGATACGCAGTATTTT.

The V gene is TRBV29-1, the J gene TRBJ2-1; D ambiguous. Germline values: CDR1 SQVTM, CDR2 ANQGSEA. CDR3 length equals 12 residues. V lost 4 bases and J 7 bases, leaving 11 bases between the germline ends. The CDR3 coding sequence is TGCAGCGTTGGCTCACAATCGAATGAGCAGTTCTTC. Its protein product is CSVGSQSNEQFF.

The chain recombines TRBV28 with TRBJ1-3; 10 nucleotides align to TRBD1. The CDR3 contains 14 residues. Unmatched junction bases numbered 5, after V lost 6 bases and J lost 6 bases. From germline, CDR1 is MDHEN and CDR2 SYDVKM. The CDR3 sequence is CASSRQGAKNTIYF. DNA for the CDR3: TGTGCCAGCAGCAGACAGGGGGCTAAAAACACCATATATTTT.

As DNA, the CDR3 is TGTGCCAGCAGGAAGACTAGTCCCTACGAGCAGTACTTC. As protein: CASRKTSPYEQYF. The chain carries TRBV6-5 and TRBJ2-7, with a tentative D call TRBD2 (6 bases). Trimming pared 6 bases from V and 2 bases from J, leaving 11 bases between. This CDR3 comprises 13 residues. Germline V lookup: CDR1 MNHEY, CDR2 SVGAGI.

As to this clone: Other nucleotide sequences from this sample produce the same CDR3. CDR3 sequence reads: CASSLEGSPLHF. DNA for the CDR3: TGTGCCAGCAGCTTAGAAGGGTCACCCCTCCACTTT. The rearrangement joins TRBV11-2 to TRBJ1-6, with D uncertain. CDR1 is SGHAT and CDR2 is FQNNGV in the germline V gene. V lost 0 bases to trimming and J lost 10 bases, with 4 bases between them. There are 12 residues in the CDR3.

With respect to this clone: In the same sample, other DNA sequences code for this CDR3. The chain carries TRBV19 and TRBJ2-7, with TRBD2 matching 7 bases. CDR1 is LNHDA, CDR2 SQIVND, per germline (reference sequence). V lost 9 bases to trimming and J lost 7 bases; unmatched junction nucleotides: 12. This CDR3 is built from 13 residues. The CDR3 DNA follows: TGTGCCAGCAACCCTAGCGGAATGATAGAGCAGTACTTC. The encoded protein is CASNPSGMIEQYF.

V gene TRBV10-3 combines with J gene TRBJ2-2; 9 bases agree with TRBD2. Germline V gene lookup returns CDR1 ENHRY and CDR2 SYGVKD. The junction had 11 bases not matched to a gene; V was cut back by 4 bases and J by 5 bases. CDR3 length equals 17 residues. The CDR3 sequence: CAISGGSGRIRTGELFF. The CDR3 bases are TGTGCCATCAGTGGTGGTAGCGGGAGAATTAGAACCGGGGAGCTGTTTTTT.

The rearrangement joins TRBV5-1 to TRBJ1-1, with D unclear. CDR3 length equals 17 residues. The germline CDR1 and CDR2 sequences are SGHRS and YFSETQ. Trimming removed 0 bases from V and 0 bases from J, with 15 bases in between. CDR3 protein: CASSLVAQARMNTEAFF. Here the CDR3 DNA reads TGCGCCAGCAGCTTGGTCGCGCAGGCCCGAATGAACACTGAAGCTTTCTTT.

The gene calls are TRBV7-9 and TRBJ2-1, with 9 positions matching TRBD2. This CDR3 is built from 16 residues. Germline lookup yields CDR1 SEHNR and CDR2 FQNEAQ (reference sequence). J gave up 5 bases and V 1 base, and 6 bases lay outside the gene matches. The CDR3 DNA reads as TGTGCCAGCAGCTTAGGTACTAGCGGGTTCCACAATGAGCAGTTCTTC. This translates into CASSLGTSGFHNEQFF.